The source of this TCR beta chain is a study of T cell responses to AZD1222 COVID-19 vaccine. The CDR3 runs 10 residues. Trimming stripped 10 bases from V and 5 bases from J, with 9 bases between. Germline-derived CDR1 and CDR2 are ENHRY and SYGVKD. Study findings and constraints: Among AZD1222 vaccinees, only 5 or 6 were seropositive at baseline. Donors were chiefly white British, with a greater number of females, and clonal diversity was perhaps underestimated. Two doses of AZD1222 preceded a rise in Spike-specific TCR breadth and depth.

As regards this clone: Its antigen is undetermined.

Profiling relied on immunoSEQ multiplex PCR, and the TCRdb table lists in-frame clones only, not all of them. The table includes 150,000 to 200,000 clones, 90% to 95% detected once. Second doses were pooled across both intervals (about 4 or about 12 weeks). The V gene is TRBV10-3, the J gene TRBJ2-7; possibly TRBD2 for D (6 bases). The receptor was isolated from an adult who received the AZD1222 COVID-19 vaccine. This material consisted of peripheral blood, taken 28 days after the second AZD1222 dose. DNA of the CDR3: TGTGCCAGCGGGGACCACGAGCAGTACTTC. Its translation: CASGDHEQYF.